The next 27 T cell receptor beta chains were all read from a single sample in a study of shared T cell receptors in the human thymus. Only in-frame clones appear in the TCRdb table, and some are missing; sequencing was by immunoSEQ multiplex PCR. The sample holds under 450,000 clones, over 90% seen once. Sequenced sample: thymocytes. The source is a human donor.

This rearrangement joins TRBV11-2 to TRBJ2-1; 9 nucleotides match TRBD2. V shed 2 bases, J shed 8 bases, and the junction held 10 bases outside the gene matches. The germline V gene encodes CDR1 SGHAT and CDR2 FQNNGV. The CDR3 is 16 residues long. CDR3 amino acids: CASSLNLASGDHEQFF. CDR3 nucleotides: TGTGCCAGCAGCTTAAATCTCGCTAGCGGGGACCATGAGCAGTTCTTC.

The chain employs TRBV6-1 and TRBJ2-7, with D perhaps matching TRBD2 (6 bases). Looked up from germline, CDR1 is MNHNS and CDR2 is SASEGT. The CDR3 covers 13 residues. Trimming removed 6 bases from V and 2 bases from J, with 11 bases in between. The CDR3 DNA reads TGTGCCAGCAGCCGGGACTCACCCTACGAGCAGTACTTC. It translates to CASSRDSPYEQYF.

The V call is TRBV5-6, the J call TRBJ2-7; D is tentatively TRBD1 or TRBD2 (5 bases each). Trimming left V 4 bases short and J 6 bases short, with 23 bases between. This CDR3 is built from 16 residues. Germline lookup yields CDR1 SGHDT and CDR2 YYEEEE. CDR3 DNA sequence: TGTGCCAGCAGCGTGGGTTGCCGATCGTGGGGGTCCGAGCAGTACTTC. Its translation is CASSVGCRSWGSEQYF.

The rearrangement joins TRBV5-1 to TRBJ2-7; 10 bases fit TRBD1. Trimming took 7 bases from V and 5 from J; bases not matched to a gene: 3. The length of the CDR3 is 12 residues. Germline CDR1 is SGHRS and CDR2 is YFSETQ. In nucleotides, the CDR3 is TGCGCCAGCGCGACAGGGGGCGACGAGCAGTACTTC. Translation: CASATGGDEQYF.

The chain combines TRBV20-1 with TRBJ2-3; D unresolved. Germline V gives CDR1 DFQATT, CDR2 SNEGSKA (reference sequence). The CDR3 has 11 residues. Trimming removed 4 bases at V and 3 bases at J, with 5 bases between. The CDR3 is CSAKLTDTQYF. The CDR3 DNA sequence: TGCAGTGCTAAGCTGACAGATACGCAGTATTTT.

The chain is built from TRBV11-2 and TRBJ2-7; TRBD1 matches 8 bases. This CDR3 has 15 residues. The junction had 8 bases not matched to a gene; V was cut back by 5 bases and J by 2 bases. Germline assignment: CDR1 SGHAT and CDR2 FQNNGV. The CDR3 spells CASSHNRDRTYEQYF. CDR3 sequence (DNA): TGTGCCAGCAGCCATAACCGGGACAGGACCTACGAGCAGTACTTC.

V usage is TRBV28 and J usage is TRBJ1-2; D perhaps matches TRBD1 (5 bases). The CDR3 runs to 11 residues. Germline V gene lookup returns CDR1 MDHEN and CDR2 SYDVKM. Trimming removed 3 bases from V and 13 bases from J, with 12 bases in between. CDR3 sequence (DNA): TGTGCCAGCAGTTTGGGGGAAATGCTCACCTTC. This gives the protein CASSLGEMLTF.

This clone was seen only once. The chain links TRBV5-1 to TRBJ1-5; maybe TRBD1 (5 bases). This CDR3 is 15 amino acids long. The ends were cut back, 0 bases at V and 0 bases at J, with 7 bases in the middle. Germline CDR1 reads SGHRS; CDR2 reads YFSETQ. CDR3 coding DNA: TGCGCCAGCAGCTTGGGACAGCATAGCAATCAGCCCCAGCATTTT. This gives the protein CASSLGQHSNQPQHF.

The rearrangement joins TRBV7-9 to TRBJ2-1; TRBD2 aligns across 9 bases. After removal of 5 bases from V and 14 bases from J, the junction contained 10 bases not matched to a gene. Germline lookup yields CDR1 SEHNR and CDR2 FQNEAQ (reference sequence). CDR3 length: 13 residues. CDR3 DNA: TGTGCCAGCAGCACCTCTAGCGGGACCTCGGAGTTCTTC. This encodes CASSTSSGTSEFF.

The rearrangement uses TRBV5-1 and TRBJ2-1; TRBD1 matches at 12 bases. Germline assignment: CDR1 SGHRS and CDR2 YFSETQ. The CDR3 is 17 amino acids. Trimming at V came to 3 bases and at J to 9 bases, leaving 13 bases not matched to a gene. The CDR3 loop reads CASSSPPGQGAIGEQFF. Written as DNA, the CDR3 is TGCGCCAGCAGCTCTCCCCCGGGACAGGGGGCGATTGGTGAGCAGTTCTTC.

The chain has TRBV6-4 and TRBJ1-1, with D perhaps matching TRBD1 (5 bases). The CDR3 totals 16 residues. The germline V and J ends were trimmed by 3 bases and 0 bases, with 14 bases remaining between them. Germline V gives CDR1 MRHNA, CDR2 SNTAGT. The CDR3 loop reads CASSEIGADMNTEAFF. The DNA for the CDR3 is TGTGCCAGCAGTGAAATTGGGGCGGACATGAACACTGAAGCTTTCTTT.

The rearrangement uses TRBV7-9 and TRBJ2-7; the D gene is possibly TRBD1 (5 bases). Trimming cost V 1 base and J 2 bases, with 6 bases left between them. The CDR3 is 13 residues long. CDR1 is SEHNR and CDR2 is FQNEAQ in the germline V gene (reference sequence). CDR3 residues: CASSLEGTYEQYF. CDR3 in DNA: TGTGCCAGCAGCTTAGAGGGGACCTACGAGCAGTACTTC.

In its sample, this clone was seen once. The chain combines TRBV30 with TRBJ1-3, with D possibly being TRBD1 (5 bases). This CDR3 contains 14 residues. Germline assignment: CDR1 GTSNPN and CDR2 SVGIG (reference sequence). V was pared by 4 bases and J by 2 bases, with 12 bases between. The CDR3 region is CAWIRGRAGNTIYF. In DNA, the CDR3 is TGTGCCTGGATCCGAGGCAGGGCTGGAAACACCATATATTTT.

The CDR3 reads CASSSRTGNQPQHF. Here the CDR3 DNA reads TGTGCCAGCAGTTCGCGGACAGGGAACCAGCCCCAGCATTTT. This sequence joins TRBV28 and TRBJ1-5, with 8 bases that match TRBD1. Germline values: CDR1 MDHEN, CDR2 SYDVKM. The CDR3 length is 14 residues. Trimming took 4 bases from V and 7 from J; bases not matched to a gene: 6.

This clone has just one count. The chain recombines TRBV28 with TRBJ2-7, with 7 bases fitting TRBD2. CDR1 is MDHEN and CDR2 is SYDVKM in the germline V gene. CDR3 length: 18 residues. J gave up 7 bases and V 4 bases, and 22 bases lay outside the gene matches. The CDR3 DNA reads TGTGCCAGCAGTTCCCCTTCATTTGGGGAGGGCGTGGGTAGGGAGCAGTACTTC. It yields the protein CASSSPSFGEGVGREQYF.

This clone was detected once. The chain carries TRBV7-3 and TRBJ2-2; possibly TRBD2 for D (6 bases). The CDR3 runs 17 residues. Trimming took off 0 bases at V and 4 bases at J, with 15 bases between the two ends. Germline V gene lookup returns CDR1 SGHTA and CDR2 FQGTGA. In DNA, the CDR3 is TGTGCCAGCAGCTTAACCGGGAGTGAGAGAGGCACCGGGGAGCTGTTTTTT. This encodes CASSLTGSERGTGELFF.

The gene calls are TRBV6-1 and TRBJ1-4; 12 bases line up with TRBD1. Per the germline V gene, CDR1 is MNHNS and CDR2 is SASEGT. The CDR3 extends over 16 amino acids. Germline trimming cut 4 bases from V and 6 bases from J; bases unmatched to any gene: 6. For the CDR3, the DNA is TGTGCCAGCAGTGCTGGGACAGGGGGCTTGTATGAAAAACTGTTTTTT. Translating gives CASSAGTGGLYEKLFF.

This rearrangement joins TRBV6-5 to TRBJ1-2, with unresolved D. V was pared by 0 bases and J by 3 bases, with 14 bases between. The CDR3 spans 16 residues. From germline, CDR1 is MNHEY and CDR2 SVGAGI. The CDR3 loop is CASSYSPGLPYYGYTF. The CDR3 region has the DNA TGTGCCAGCAGTTACTCTCCCGGGCTTCCCTACTATGGCTACACCTTC.

The CDR3 protein is CASSQEPQREALEQYF. The CDR3 DNA follows: TGCGCCAGCAGCCAAGAACCTCAGCGGGAGGCCCTCGAGCAGTACTTC. V is TRBV4-1 and J is TRBJ2-7; 9 bases line up with TRBD2. There are 16 residues in the CDR3. V lost 0 bases to trimming and J lost 6 bases; unmatched junction nucleotides: 9. Germline assignment: CDR1 MGHRA and CDR2 YSYEKL.

The chain uses TRBV4-1 and TRBJ2-1, with TRBD2 matching over 10 bases. The J segment lost 5 bases and the V segment lost 6 bases, leaving 13 bases of the junction unmatched. CDR1 is MGHRA and CDR2 is YSYEKL in the germline V gene. CDR3 length equals 17 residues. The CDR3 loop reads CASRSRPSGRADNEQFF. DNA for the CDR3: TGCGCCAGCAGAAGTAGACCAAGCGGGAGGGCCGACAATGAGCAGTTCTTC.

Notes on this clone: Distinct nucleotide sequences in the sample also encode this CDR3. The chain carries TRBV6-5 and TRBJ2-1; 11 bases agree with TRBD2. The CDR3 is 15 amino acids. Germline V gene sequence: CDR1 MNHEY, CDR2 SVGAGI. V lost 4 bases, J lost 3 bases, and 2 bases stayed unmatched. CDR3 in amino acids: CASSSGTSGYNEQFF. The DNA for the CDR3 is TGTGCCAGCAGTTCCGGGACTAGCGGCTACAATGAGCAGTTCTTC.

This chain links TRBV28 with TRBJ1-5; weak D call: TRBD1 (5 bases). Trimming removed 5 bases from V and 0 bases from J, with 14 bases in between. The CDR3 spans 16 residues. Germline V CDR1 and CDR2: MDHEN, SYDVKM. The CDR3 here is CASSQEGWDSNQPQHF. DNA for the CDR3: TGTGCCAGCAGTCAAGAGGGGTGGGATAGCAATCAGCCCCAGCATTTT.

V gene TRBV30 combines with J gene TRBJ2-5; no definite D call. Germline-derived CDR1 and CDR2 are GTSNPN and SVGIG (reference sequence). Between the trimmed V and J ends, which lost 3 bases and 5 bases, there was a span of 19 bases. This CDR3 has 15 residues. CDR3 residues: CAWRANRAKGETQYF. The CDR3 bases are TGTGCCTGGAGAGCTAACCGGGCCAAAGGGGAGACCCAGTACTTC.

This clone was detected a few times. The chain couples TRBV27 to TRBJ1-5, with a weak D call TRBD1 (5 bases). The germline V and J ends were trimmed by 4 bases and 8 bases, with 18 bases remaining between them. Germline V gene data show CDR1 as MNHEY and CDR2 as SMNVEV (reference sequence). This CDR3 spans 15 amino acids. CDR3 nucleotide sequence: TGTGCCAGCAGTTCCGGGACCCCGGAGGGTAAGCCCCAGCATTTT. This encodes CASSSGTPEGKPQHF.

The chain is built from TRBV27 and TRBJ1-4; D gene uncertain. The CDR3 is 14 residues long. CDR1 and CDR2 from the germline V gene are MNHEY and SMNVEV (reference sequence). V was cut by 8 bases and J by 3 bases, with 13 bases left in between. CDR3 amino acids: CASARGPANEKLFF. The DNA of the CDR3 is TGTGCCAGCGCCCGAGGTCCGGCTAATGAAAAACTGTTTTTT.

The chain links TRBV19 to TRBJ2-2; D ambiguous. The ends were cut back, 6 bases at V and 1 base at J, with 9 bases in the middle. CDR3 length: 14 amino acids. Germline-derived CDR1 and CDR2 are LNHDA and SQIVND (reference sequence). The CDR3 reads CASRGFLNTGELFF. CDR3 coding DNA: TGTGCCAGTAGGGGATTCTTGAACACCGGGGAGCTGTTTTTT. Combining the CDR3 with reference TRBV19 and TRBJ2-2 gives the whole variable domain DGGITQSPKYLFRKEGQNVTLSCEQNLNHDAMYWYRQDPGQGLRLIYYSQIVNDFQKGDIAEGYSVSREKKESFPLTVTSAQKNPTAFYLCASRGFLNTGELFFGEGSRLTVL.

This clone has just one count. V is TRBV18 and J is TRBJ2-7; no clear D gene. V shed 0 bases and J shed 3 bases, with 6 bases lying between them. The CDR3 has 13 residues. The germline gives CDR1 KGHSH, CDR2 LQKENI. DNA for the CDR3: TGTGCCAGCTCACCACCGGCCTGCTACGAGCAGTACTTC. Translated: CASSPPACYEQYF. Looking up the rest from reference TRBV18 and TRBJ2-7 gives the full variable domain: NAGVMQNPRHLVRRRGQEARLRCSPMKGHSHVYWYRQLPEEGLKFMVYLQKENIIDESGMPKERFSAEFPKEGPSILRIQQVVRGDSAAYFCASSPPACYEQYFGPGTRLTVT.